This paragraph reports one T cell receptor (beta chain). There is no known antigen for this receptor. No much larger clone is present one base from it, and per-base qualities are unavailable. The sample originates from a study of beta chain features in type 1 diabetes (dated by TCRdb to 2016 to 2019). As for the study more broadly: No differences in mean age, gender distribution, total cell number or subset yield were found between patients and healthy donors. In the study, TCRB repertoires of sorted circulating CD4+ T cell subsets from recently diagnosed type 1 diabetes patients were compared with those of matched healthy donors. A total of 85 million to 110 million sorted cells were examined across all samples, and RNA yield correlated strongly with the number of cells per subset. Naive and central memory subsets were obtained from all 28 donors, but regulatory and stem cell-like memory subsets were isolated from only 8 patients and 8 healthy donors. Overall study outcomes, separate from this receptor: Type 1 diabetes patients showed a moderate but significant shortening of TCRB CDR3 length in all four CD4+ subsets. PCR might favor shorter templates, but patient and control samples were amplified and corrected together, so any skew would affect both groups equally. At VDJ recombination sites, type 1 diabetes patients had fewer insertions and more deleted nucleotides, which implies abnormalities in thymic rearrangement. Because small numbers of individuals were included in the HLA sub-analyses, any influence of HLA type on TCRB rearrangement was left unresolved. Sequencing cDNA rather than genomic DNA could over-represent highly expressing activated cells, although activation and CD3 levels did not differ between groups. The naive, central memory and regulatory TCRB repertoires appeared to resemble one another more closely among patients than among healthy donors.

The entire isolated RNA was reverse transcribed using the High Capacity cDNA Reverse Transcription Kit, and thus expressed TCRB transcripts were sequenced. Naive, central memory and regulatory T cell samples underwent deep immunoSEQ sequencing, averaging around 4 million total reads per sample. After sorted cells were lysed in RLT buffer, RNA was extracted with DNase-treated RNeasy Micro or Mini kits, with the choice depending on cell number. To prevent cross-contamination, every cell subset was processed on its own, while patient and healthy donor samples were processed together. TCRB sequences were amplified from cDNA with the immunoSEQ multiplex PCR, producing 87-bp fragments spanning the CDR3 region. Sequencing of the amplicons was done on the Illumina HiSeq platform. On the authors' methods: Synthetic template baselines were used to correct PCR bias computationally, reads within Hamming distance 2 were collapsed together, and singletons that could not be merged were discarded. By aligning reads against IMGT, V, D and J genes, CDR3 length, and insertions or deletions at six rearrangement sites were assigned. Clonotype counts were normalized to sorted cell number within each subset before computing true diversity and Gini coefficients with the tcR R package. The overlap coefficient, calculated on TCRB nucleotide sequences, was used to measure repertoire sharing. Out-of-frame TCRB sequences from naive cells were analyzed as a proxy for the pre-selection repertoire. Not all clones reach the TCRdb copy of this immuneACCESS table, which keeps in-frame sequences only. Checked studies attribute under half of the gap to unresolved V genes and leave the rest unexplained. V and J calls and clone size are given by that table; D and trimming were obtained from the DNA. For this sample the table gives around 300,000 clones, of which about 15% were detected only once. Clones ranked in the top ten supply 0.015% to 0.017% of the sample.

From each donor, a single peripheral blood sample of about 100 mL on average was drawn into heparinised tubes. A BD FACSAria II was used to sort naive, central memory, regulatory and stem cell-like memory CD4+ T cells with a panel that included CD45RO, CCR7, CD25, CD127, CD95 and CD27. All sorted populations exceeded 95% purity. PBMCs were isolated immediately by Lymphoprep density gradient centrifugation and stained directly without culture. Samples were stained and sorted in pairs, with one healthy donor and one patient per experiment, so that batch effects were minimized. The germline V gene gives CDR1 as KGHSH and CDR2 as LQKENI. The CDR3 runs 16 amino acids, cysteine and phenylalanine included. Of all the DNA, just the CDR3 is kept, 48 bases in frame from base 1. Ends trimmed: V by 6 bases, J by 5 bases; bases unmatched to a gene: 13.

This clonotype was obtained from a man aged 18 to 29 with type 1 diabetes. The chain is assembled from TRBV18 and TRBJ2-1; TRBD2 lines up with 7 middle nucleotides. Sample: naive CD4+ T cells from blood. Taken with the paper, the label for cell subset or site translates to: true naive CD4+ T cells. The CDR3 region has the sequence CASSPVAGEGNNEQFF. The sequence in DNA is TGTGCCAGCTCCCCAGTGGCGGGAGAGGGGAACAATGAGCAGTTCTTC.